The clone carrying this T cell receptor beta chain occurred many times. Its antigen is undetermined. Preparation of TCR beta libraries was done by quantitative 5'-RACE with molecular barcodes. From the 5' RACE reads, TCRdb called clonotypes with MiXCR, one entry per CDR3 protein. Of about 750,000 distinct CDR3 sequences listed, roughly 20% were seen once; the top ten hold under 20%. The data stem from a study of CD8 T cells in ankylosing spondylitis. Study results and limitations: Seemingly characteristic of ankylosing spondylitis blood was a TCR beta motif consisting of about 8 highly homologous variants. Significant enrichment of disease-linked clones was reported in matched ankylosing spondylitis synovial fluid. Certain motif variants had earlier been reported in reactive arthritis synovial fluid and blood.

The sample comprised blood, either unsorted or a sorted T cell fraction (not recorded which). The source is a male donor with ankylosing spondylitis.

The CDR3 sequence is CASSLGARGTEAFF. DNA for the CDR3: TGTGCCAGCAGTTTGGGGGCTCGGGGGACTGAAGCTTTCTTT. V is TRBV12-3 or TRBV12-4 and J is TRBJ1-1; a possible D gene is TRBD1 (6 bases). The CDR3 has 14 amino acids. With 3 bases removed from V and 5 bases from J, the gap between germline ends came to 13 bases.